These 26 T cell receptor beta chains were all obtained from the same sample, sequenced in a study of T cells in Graves' hyperthyroidism and ophthalmopathy (dated by TCRdb to the late 2010s). Library preparation was by multiplex PCR. The sequencing machine was an Illumina HiSeq 2000. TCR beta CDR3 regions were amplified from RNA transcripts. The TCR CDR3 was subjected to a first round of RT-PCR using the HTBI primer set and the Qiagen OneStep RT-PCR kit. TCRdb reran the public reads through fastp at Q25 and MiXCR, keeping productive beta chains. Each entry merges the rows of one CDR3 protein and shows their most common DNA and genes. This sample comprises approximately 410,000 distinct CDR3 sequences, about 15% of them detected only once. Jointly, the top ten make up roughly 13% of the sample. Input material: blood. The receptors stem from a man between 18 and 35 years old with Graves' ophthalmopathy.

This clonotype was counted ten times or more. This chain links TRBV30 with TRBJ1-5; no reliable D call. There are 14 residues in the CDR3. CDR1 is GTSNPN, CDR2 SVGIG, per germline (reference sequence). V was shortened by 3 bases and J by 6 bases, with 15 bases between the two germline ends. This chain's CDR3 is CAWSDGVFSQPQHF. The CDR3 DNA reads as TGTGCCTGGAGCGATGGGGTCTTCAGTCAGCCCCAGCATTTT.

This sequence joins TRBV3-1 and TRBJ1-5; D remains ambiguous. Trimming took 1 base from V and 0 from J, leaving 7 bases between them. The CDR3 sequence is 15 residues long. Germline loops: CDR1 LGHDT, CDR2 YNNKEL (reference sequence). Written as DNA, the CDR3 is TGTGCCAGCAGCCAAGGAGTGACTAGCAATCAGCCCCAGCATTTT. Translation: CASSQGVTSNQPQHF. The entire variable domain, with the rest obtained from reference TRBV3-1 and TRBJ1-5, is as follows: DTAVSQTPKYLVTQMGNDKSIKCEQNLGHDTMYWYKQDSKKFLKIMFSYNNKELIINETVPNRFSPKSPDKAHLNLHINSLELGDSAVYFCASSQGVTSNQPQHFGDGTRLSIL.

This clonotype was seen only a few times. This chain joins TRBV6-5 and TRBJ2-7; a weak D match, TRBD1 (6 bases). The CDR3 is made up of 16 amino acids. CDR1 and CDR2 (germline): MNHEY, SVGAGI. V was pared by 0 bases and J by 0 bases, with 12 bases between. CDR3 sequence (DNA): TGTGCCAGCAGTTACTCCAGGGGAAGGAGCTCCTACGAGCAGTACTTC. This encodes CASSYSRGRSSYEQYF.

This clonotype was recorded many times. The V gene is TRBV20-1, the J gene TRBJ1-2; 10 bases are a match to TRBD1. This CDR3 has 14 residues. The germline CDR1 and CDR2 sequences are DFQATT and SNEGSKA (reference sequence). V lost 5 bases, J lost 2 bases, and 5 bases stayed unmatched. CDR3 sequence (DNA): TGCAGTGCTCGTCCGGGACAGGGGAACTATGGCTACACCTTC. Its protein is CSARPGQGNYGYTF.

V is TRBV7-9 and J is TRBJ2-1; 12 bases match TRBD2. This CDR3 is built from 17 residues. The V segment lost 2 bases and the J segment 7 bases; nucleotides outside the gene matches: 9. Germline CDR1 is SEHNR and CDR2 is FQNEAQ (reference sequence). The CDR3 is CASSLPASGGAENEQFF. The CDR3 DNA sequence: TGTGCCAGCAGCTTACCCGCTAGCGGGGGGGCAGAAAATGAGCAGTTCTTC.

This clonotype was observed many times. The CDR3 spells CSARIEDLREISFYEQYF. The CDR3 DNA sequence: TGCAGTGCTAGAATAGAGGACTTGCGGGAGATTTCCTTCTACGAGCAGTACTTC. This sequence joins TRBV20-1 and TRBJ2-7; 7 bases align to TRBD2. CDR3 length: 18 amino acids. Trimming at V came to 2 bases and at J to 3 bases, leaving 19 bases not matched to a gene. CDR1 and CDR2 from the germline V gene are DFQATT and SNEGSKA (reference sequence).

This clonotype came up many times. The genes are TRBV27 and TRBJ1-5; tentative D call: TRBD1 (5 bases). The CDR3 sequence is 15 residues long. The germline V and J ends were trimmed by 3 bases and 0 bases, with 9 bases remaining between them. Looked up from germline, CDR1 is MNHEY and CDR2 is SMNVEV (reference sequence). CDR3 protein: CASSFLGDSNQPQHF. In nucleotides, the CDR3 is TGTGCCAGCAGTTTTTTAGGGGATAGCAATCAGCCCCAGCATTTT.

The chain employs TRBV20-1 and TRBJ2-5, with 8 nucleotides matching TRBD2. There are 15 residues in the CDR3. Germline V CDR1 and CDR2: DFQATT, SNEGSKA (reference sequence). The V and J ends lost 6 bases and 5 bases, in that order; junction bases with no gene match: 14. CDR3: CSALAPGLAGETQYF. The CDR3 DNA reads TGCAGTGCCCTAGCCCCTGGACTAGCCGGGGAGACCCAGTACTTC.

In the case of this clonotype: A much larger clone lies one base from this, so it may be a read error. CDR3 bases: TGTGCCAGCTCACCACGGGGGTCTGGAGATGGCTACACCTTC. Residues: CASSPRGSGDGYTF. The chain joins TRBV6-1 to TRBJ1-2; possibly TRBD1 for D (5 bases). V lost 8 bases and J 6 bases, leaving 19 bases between the germline ends. This CDR3 is built from 14 residues. CDR1 MNHNS and CDR2 SASEGT come from the germline V gene.

In regard to this clonotype: A single base separates this from a much larger clone, so it may be a read error. The rearrangement joins TRBV10-3 to TRBJ2-5; perhaps TRBD1 as D (6 bases). CDR1 is ENHRY and CDR2 is SYGVKD in the germline V gene. The CDR3 contains 14 residues. The CDR3 reads CAIRDVGTQETQYF. The CDR3 region has the DNA TGTGCCATCCGTGACGTGGGGACACAAGAGACCCAGTACTTC.

This clonotype was picked up many times. The chain combines TRBV5-1 with TRBJ1-2, with no clear D. The CDR3 has 13 amino acids. CDR1 and CDR2 (germline): SGHRS, YFSETQ. V shed 2 bases and J shed 4 bases, with 9 bases lying between them. The CDR3 DNA reads TGCGCCAGCAGCTTCGACGAAGCCTATGGCTACACCTTC. The encoded protein is CASSFDEAYGYTF.

The chain links TRBV3-1 to TRBJ2-2, with 12 bases that match TRBD2. V lost 1 base and J lost 0; bases outside the gene matches: 3. The germline V gene has CDR1 LGHDT and CDR2 YNNKEL (reference sequence). The CDR3 sequence is 18 residues long. The DNA of the CDR3 is TGTGCCAGCAGCCAAGGACTAGCGGGGGCCCCGAACACCGGGGAGCTGTTTTTT. Amino acid sequence: CASSQGLAGAPNTGELFF.

At least ten counts were recorded for this clonotype. The V gene is TRBV18, the J gene TRBJ1-1; 7 bases are shared with TRBD1. Germline CDR1 is KGHSH and CDR2 is LQKENI. V was pared by 3 bases and J by 2 bases, with 9 bases of the junction left unmatched. The CDR3 totals 16 residues. The CDR3 protein is CASSPQNRGINTEAFF. CDR3 nucleotides: TGTGCCAGCTCACCCCAGAACAGGGGTATCAACACTGAAGCTTTCTTT.

This clonotype was seen a few times. Being one base from a much bigger clone, this may be a read error. The rearrangement uses TRBV7-9 and TRBJ2-1; D may correspond to TRBD1 or TRBD2 (7 bases each). Gene TRBJ2-7 matches the end of the DNA better, so the J call may be wrong. This CDR3 is built from 17 residues. Germline-derived CDR1 and CDR2 are SEHNR and FQNEAQ (reference sequence). The CDR3 DNA reads as TGTGCCAGCAGCCGCCCACAGGGGAGGGCCTCCTACAATGAGCAGTACTTC. This translates into CASSRPQGRASYNEQYF.

This clonotype showed up many times. The genes are TRBV6-5 and TRBJ2-3; no reliable D call. CDR1 is MNHEY and CDR2 is SVGAGI in the germline V gene. This CDR3 has 14 amino acids. Trimming shortened V by 4 bases and J by 2 bases, and 10 bases separated the two germline ends. The CDR3 loop is CASSWVRTTDTQYF. The CDR3 DNA reads as TGTGCCAGCAGTTGGGTACGCACCACAGATACGCAGTATTTT.

This chain joins TRBV5-1 and TRBJ2-7, with 8 bases identical to TRBD1. Trimming removed 0 bases from V and 3 bases from J; junction bases left unmatched: 5. There are 15 residues in the CDR3. Germline CDR1 reads SGHRS; CDR2 reads YFSETQ. The CDR3: CASSLGQGIFYEQYF. The DNA of the CDR3 is TGCGCCAGCAGCTTGGGACAGGGGATCTTCTACGAGCAGTACTTC.

This clonotype occurred a few times. V usage is TRBV10-3 and J usage is TRBJ2-2; 7 bases are shared with TRBD2. Germline-derived CDR1 and CDR2 are ENHRY and SYGVKD. With V trimmed by 4 bases and J by 0 bases, 2 bases remained unmatched. CDR3 size: 15 residues. CDR3 DNA sequence: TGTGCCATCAGTGTTGGGGGGGCGAACACCGGGGAGCTGTTTTTT. This sequence encodes CAISVGGANTGELFF.

The table lists this clonotype with many counts. The chain has TRBV7-8 and TRBJ2-3; a possible D gene is TRBD2 (6 bases). This CDR3 has 15 residues. Trimming took off 1 base at V and 6 bases at J, with 14 bases between the two ends. Germline values: CDR1 SGHVS, CDR2 FQNEAQ. CDR3 nucleotides: TGTGCCAGCAGCTTAGATAGAACGGGGAGGGATACGCAGTATTTT. Translated, it gives CASSLDRTGRDTQYF.

This clonotype was seen ten or more times. The CDR3 reads CAWSDSLYNEQFF. The CDR3 DNA reads TGTGCCTGGAGCGACTCCCTCTACAATGAGCAGTTCTTC. The chain links TRBV30 to TRBJ2-1; D is unclear. The CDR3 is 13 amino acids. V lost 3 bases to trimming and J lost 3 bases, with 9 bases between them. Germline values: CDR1 GTSNPN, CDR2 SVGIG (reference sequence).

V gene TRBV10-3 combines with J gene TRBJ2-2; 12 bases agree with TRBD2. This CDR3 comprises 16 residues. Trimming removed 2 bases from V and 7 bases from J; junction bases left unmatched: 5. Germline CDR1 and CDR2: ENHRY and SYGVKD. CDR3 in amino acids: CAISEPSGRAFGELFF. DNA of the CDR3: TGTGCCATCAGTGAGCCTAGCGGGAGGGCCTTCGGGGAGCTGTTTTTT.

V and J are TRBV2 and TRBJ1-5, with 7 bases aligning to TRBD1. Trimming removed 6 bases from V and 0 bases from J; junction bases left unmatched: 8. The CDR3 has 16 amino acids. Germline values: CDR1 SNHLY, CDR2 FYNNEI. The CDR3 protein is CASRAGTAYSNQPQHF. CDR3 nucleotide sequence: TGTGCCAGCAGAGCCGGGACAGCTTATAGCAATCAGCCCCAGCATTTT.

This clonotype was observed at least ten times. V gene TRBV12-3 or TRBV12-4 combines with J gene TRBJ2-7; 11 bases map to TRBD2. CDR3 length: 14 amino acids. With 1 base clipped from V and 4 bases from J, the junction kept 0 bases outside the gene matches. This CDR3 is CASSLGLAGYEQYF. In DNA, the CDR3 is TGTGCCAGCAGTTTAGGACTAGCGGGGTACGAGCAGTACTTC.

About this clonotype itself: Here the CDR3 omits its conserved ending phenylalanine or tryptophan, so a read error is the likely source. The gene calls are TRBV7-2 and TRBJ1-1; D is undetermined. From germline, CDR1 is SGHTA and CDR2 FQGNSA. CDR3 length equals 13 residues. V lost 0 bases to trimming and J lost 8 bases, with 10 bases between them. CDR3 amino acids: CASSLATGTEAFL. DNA for the CDR3: TGTGCCAGCAGCTTAGCGACGGGAACAGAAGCTTTCCTT.

The chain combines TRBV19 with TRBJ2-1, with TRBD2 matching over 8 bases. CDR3 length: 15 amino acids. CDR1 is LNHDA and CDR2 is SQIVND in the germline V gene (reference sequence). The V segment lost 6 bases and the J segment 11 bases; nucleotides outside the gene matches: 15. The CDR3 DNA is TGTGCCAGTAGAGTTGGACTAGCTGCCCCAATGAAGCAGTTCTTC. Amino acids: CASRVGLAAPMKQFF.

This clonotype showed up many times. The V gene is TRBV15, the J gene TRBJ1-1; D is perhaps TRBD1 (5 bases). This CDR3 is 13 amino acids long. Germline CDR1 LNHNV, CDR2 YYDKDF (reference sequence). Trimming left V 5 bases short and J 3 bases short, with 10 bases between. The CDR3 loop is CATSSGLDTEAFF. In DNA form, the CDR3 reads TGTGCCACCAGCTCAGGGTTGGACACTGAAGCTTTCTTT.

This clonotype showed up many times. The V gene is TRBV6-1, the J gene TRBJ2-5; D ambiguous. Trimming stripped 10 bases from V and 2 bases from J, with 17 bases between. Germline values: CDR1 MNHNS, CDR2 SASEGT. The CDR3 totals 14 residues. The CDR3, as DNA: TGTGCCACCAGCGCAGACTTTGCTCAAGAGACCCAGTACTTC. Its protein is CATSADFAQETQYF.